This T cell receptor (beta chain) was captured in a study of T cell responses to AZD1222 COVID-19 vaccine. Comment on this clone: Its antigen is unidentified.

The study, taken as a whole, reports: Every sample of the repertoires postdated the peak T cell response. In a largely white British group with more females than males, clonal diversity was possibly underestimated. Spike-specific TCRs gained breadth and depth after people received two AZD1222 doses.

Trimming took 7 bases from V and 7 from J, leaving 16 bases between them. Per the germline V gene, CDR1 is MNHEY and CDR2 is SVGAGI. The CDR3 runs to 13 residues. Measured with immunoSEQ multiplex PCR; TCRdb has only the in-frame clones, and not every one. The sample shows roughly 120,000 clones, 70% to 90% of them seen only once. The V gene is TRBV6-5, the J gene TRBJ2-5; D possibly corresponds to TRBD2 (7 bases). This TCR was sampled from an adult in good health. The specimen was peripheral blood, collected on day 0 of AZD1222 vaccination. CDR3 protein: CASTEGGLGTQYF. CDR3 sequence (DNA): TGTGCCAGCACCGAGGGGGGGCTTGGGACCCAGTACTTC.